These T cell receptor beta chains were read from a single sample in a study of cytomegalovirus exposure and HLA in healthy donors. The assay was immunoSEQ multiplex PCR, and TCRdb's table has in-frame clones only and misses some. The table records about 150,000 clones, over 70% of them present only once. Sequencing used PBMCs. Receptors were obtained from a man aged 25-45 years in good health and CMV-seropositive. CDR3s leave out the opening cysteine and the closing phenylalanine or tryptophan.

CDR3aa: ASSPAQREQF
v_gene: TRBV18

CDR3aa: ASNGQVNSNQPQH
v_gene: TRBV6-1

CDR3aa: ASSLRNEAGYT
v_gene: TRBV28

CDR3aa: ASSQNQGRGEKLF
v_gene: TRBV14

CDR3aa: ASSRGVVRDSYNEQF
v_gene: TRBV7-6

CDR3aa: ASSVERSGRTNTGELF
v_gene: TRBV9

CDR3aa: ASSMSQENMNTEAF
v_gene: TRBV19

CDR3aa: ASSQGWHQPQH
v_gene: TRBV6-5

CDR3aa: ASSVLAGVSNEQF
v_gene: TRBV5-4

CDR3aa: ASSYTPGGQETQY
v_gene: TRBV6-5

CDR3aa: ASSVGWSGTQY
v_gene: TRBV9

CDR3aa: ASTGGEPGNTIY
v_gene: TRBV6-1

CDR3aa: ASSVGTEDTQY
v_gene: TRBV7-8

CDR3aa: AWSVSSSGYEQY
v_gene: TRBV30

CDR3aa: ASSHHGLSTEAF
v_gene: TRBV23-1

CDR3aa: ASSRLTGGTEAF
v_gene: TRBV2

CDR3aa: ASSESSGVSYEQY
v_gene: TRBV6-1

CDR3aa: SSSERGLYYEQY
v_gene: TRBV7-9

CDR3aa: ASSMREGYEQY
v_gene: TRBV19

CDR3aa: ASSVRSLVTGELF
v_gene: TRBV9

CDR3aa: ASSISGSQSYEQY
v_gene: TRBV5-1

CDR3aa: ASSLWTSGSSEQF
v_gene: TRBV7-8

CDR3aa: ASSYTGGDTEAF
v_gene: TRBV28

CDR3aa: ASSNDGTGGLLDSPLH
v_gene: TRBV21-1

CDR3aa: ASRGAGKETQY
v_gene: TRBV28

CDR3aa: ASSLAAGSGYT
v_gene: TRBV5-1